The 23 T cell receptor beta chains below were found in one sample sequenced in a study of cytomegalovirus exposure and HLA in healthy donors (TCRdb year 2017). Library construction relied on the immunoSEQ multiplex PCR assay. A mixture of 60 forward primers for TCR Vbeta segments and 13 reverse primers for TCR Jbeta segments was used in the multiplex PCR. TCRdb stores this immuneACCESS table with in-frame sequences only. Part of the clones is absent; in the studies checked, under half of the shortfall reflects unresolved V genes, and no reason is known for the rest. This sample has some 130,000 clones in its table, and approximately 87% of those were observed once. The ten largest clones add up to more than 4.5% of the sample. Sequencing was performed on PBMCs. The receptor set was obtained from a woman aged 25 to 45 in good health and CMV-seronegative.

This chain joins TRBV5-1 and TRBJ2-7, with TRBD2 matching over 14 bases. Trimming took 4 bases from V and 5 from J; bases not matched to a gene: 2. The CDR3 covers 14 residues. Looked up from germline, CDR1 is SGHRS and CDR2 is YFSETQ. This chain's CDR3 is CASSQGLAGDEQYF. Here the CDR3 DNA reads TGCGCCAGCAGCCAGGGACTAGCGGGAGACGAGCAGTACTTC.

J is TRBJ2-7 and V is TRBV4-1; weak D call: TRBD1 (6 bases). The CDR3 consists of 15 residues. The V gene's germline CDR1 is MGHRA and CDR2 YSYEKL. V shed 1 base and J shed 2 bases, with 12 bases lying between them. The CDR3 nucleotides are TGCGCCAGCAGCCAAGGAACAGGGACCCCCTACGAGCAGTACTTC. Translated: CASSQGTGTPYEQYF.

The chain has TRBV4-1 and TRBJ1-2; D possibly corresponds to TRBD1 (6 bases). Germline-derived CDR1 and CDR2 are MGHRA and YSYEKL. The CDR3 is made up of 14 amino acids. Trimming pared 1 base from V and 7 bases from J, leaving 13 bases between. In DNA, the CDR3 is TGCGCCAGCAGCCAAGTTACAGGGCTTGTTGGCTACACCTTC. It specifies CASSQVTGLVGYTF.

CDR3 DNA sequence: TGTGCCAGTAGTATCCCGACAGCCAGCTATGGCTACACCTTC. The encoded protein is CASSIPTASYGYTF. V gene TRBV19 combines with J gene TRBJ1-2; D may be TRBD1 (5 bases). The V and J ends lost 3 bases and 4 bases respectively, with 12 bases between them. From germline, CDR1 is LNHDA and CDR2 SQIVND (reference sequence). The CDR3 runs 14 residues.

CDR3 residues: CAGGTGGWGSYNEQFF. The CDR3, as DNA: TGTGCCGGCGGGACAGGGGGCTGGGGGTCCTACAATGAGCAGTTCTTC. The rearrangement uses TRBV2 and TRBJ2-1; TRBD1 aligns across 12 bases. Germline loops: CDR1 SNHLY, CDR2 FYNNEI. The V gene end was trimmed by 11 bases and the J gene end by 1 base; junction bases not matched to a gene: 9. The CDR3 totals 16 residues.

The chain is built from TRBV9 and TRBJ2-7; weak D call: TRBD2 (5 bases). Trimming took 0 bases from V and 2 from J, leaving 12 bases between them. CDR3 size: 15 residues. In germline, CDR1 is SGDLS, CDR2 YYNGEE. CDR3 loop: CASSVASQPPYEQYF. In nucleotides, the CDR3 is TGTGCCAGCAGCGTAGCTAGCCAGCCCCCCTACGAGCAGTACTTC.

The chain is built from TRBV7-9 and TRBJ1-2; 8 positions agree with TRBD1. Germline CDR1 is SEHNR and CDR2 is FQNEAQ (reference sequence). V shed 3 bases, J shed 7 bases, and the junction held 4 bases outside the gene matches. The CDR3 runs to 13 residues. CDR3 loop: CASSFGQGVGYTF. CDR3 in DNA: TGTGCCAGCAGCTTCGGACAGGGCGTTGGCTACACCTTC.

V and J are TRBV2 and TRBJ1-6; D call uncertain. V gave up 6 bases and J gave up 12 bases, with 12 bases separating them. The CDR3 spans 12 residues. The V gene's germline CDR1 is SNHLY and CDR2 FYNNEI. In DNA form, the CDR3 reads TGTGCCAGCAGGGGGATGGAGGAACCCCTCCACTTT. Amino acids: CASRGMEEPLHF.

The chain is built from TRBV6-5 and TRBJ2-1; D gene uncertain. V lost 3 bases and J lost 0, with 12 bases in between. The CDR3 has 16 amino acids. CDR1 MNHEY and CDR2 SVGAGI come from the germline V gene. CDR3 nucleotide sequence: TGTGCCAGCAGTTATGAGCGCTCGAGCTCCTACAATGAGCAGTTCTTC. Translated: CASSYERSSSYNEQFF.

Regarding this clone: An end of the junction does not agree with germline; a read error may underlie this. V gene TRBV5-6 combines with J gene TRBJ1-2; 8 bases fit TRBD1. CDR1 is SGHDT and CDR2 is YYEEEE in the germline V gene. This CDR3 has 15 residues. This CDR3 reads CASSGWGRGLDGHTF. The CDR3 DNA reads as TGTGCCAGCAGCGGGTGGGGCAGGGGGCTTGATGGCCACACCTTC.

The rearrangement uses TRBV5-1 and TRBJ2-5; the match to TRBD1 covers 10 bases. The better agreement between TRBJ2-7 and the DNA end casts doubt on the J call. The CDR3 has 16 amino acids. CDR1 is SGHRS, CDR2 YFSETQ, per germline. CDR3 sequence (DNA): TGCGCCAGCGGGCCCTTGTCCGGGACAGGGGCCCACGAGCAGTACTTC. Protein sequence: CASGPLSGTGAHEQYF.

This clone was counted once. The CDR3 reads CASSYGAGAFIYEQYF. CDR3 nucleotides: TGTGCCAGCAGTTACGGTGCGGGAGCGTTTATCTACGAGCAGTACTTC. The gene calls are TRBV6-5 and TRBJ2-7, with TRBD2 matching over 7 bases. V gave up 2 bases and J gave up 3 bases; unmatched junction bases: 10. This CDR3 is 16 amino acids long. Germline CDR1 MNHEY, CDR2 SVGAGI.

The chain joins TRBV7-3 to TRBJ2-1; 12 bases are a match to TRBD1. Germline values: CDR1 SGHTA, CDR2 FQGTGA. The CDR3 covers 17 residues. V shed 5 bases, J shed 4 bases, and the junction held 9 bases outside the gene matches. The CDR3 coding sequence is TGTGCCAGCAGCCCCGAGGGGGACAGGGGGCATTACAATGAGCAGTTCTTC. Protein: CASSPEGDRGHYNEQFF.

J is TRBJ2-5 and V is TRBV7-2; 8 nucleotides agree with TRBD1. The CDR3 loop spans 14 amino acids. The J segment lost 5 bases and the V segment lost 5 bases, leaving 7 bases of the junction unmatched. Germline loops: CDR1 SGHTA, CDR2 FQGNSA. The CDR3 sequence: CASSRRGRSETQYF. CDR3 nucleotides: TGTGCCAGCAGCCGCAGGGGGCGCAGTGAGACCCAGTACTTC.

About this clone itself: Other DNA sequences from this sample encode an identical CDR3 as well. The chain links TRBV4-3 to TRBJ1-1; 8 nucleotides match TRBD1. V trimming: 0 bases; J trimming: 4 bases; junction bases outside the gene matches: 4. This CDR3 spans 15 amino acids. The germline V gene has CDR1 LGHNA and CDR2 YSLEER. This CDR3 is CASSQDRTGGTEAFF. DNA of the CDR3: TGCGCCAGCAGCCAAGATCGAACAGGGGGCACTGAAGCTTTCTTT.

The chain links TRBV28 to TRBJ1-2; 9 bases match TRBD1. The CDR3 covers 15 residues. CDR1 is MDHEN and CDR2 is SYDVKM in the germline V gene. Trimming took 2 bases from V and 3 from J; bases not matched to a gene: 4. The CDR3 loop reads CASSLRDRVDYGYTF. The DNA for the CDR3 is TGTGCCAGCAGTTTAAGGGACAGGGTAGACTATGGCTACACCTTC.

The chain joins TRBV11-2 to TRBJ2-7; 7 nucleotides agree with TRBD2. Per germline, CDR1 SGHAT and CDR2 FQNNGV. This CDR3 has 17 residues. V gave up 5 bases and J gave up 0 bases; unmatched junction bases: 13. The CDR3 bases are TGTGCCAGCAGCCCCACGTCTGCGGGGGTTTACTCCTACGAGCAGTACTTC. This gives the protein CASSPTSAGVYSYEQYF.

DNA of the CDR3: TGTGCCAGCAGCGGACAGGGGGGGTACAATGAGCAGTTCTTC. This translates into CASSGQGGYNEQFF. V usage is TRBV7-3 and J usage is TRBJ2-1, with 10 bases that match TRBD1. Germline V CDR1 and CDR2: SGHTA, FQGTGA. V lost 5 bases and J lost 4; bases outside the gene matches: 2. This CDR3 contains 14 residues.

The chain links TRBV6-5 to TRBJ1-2; TRBD1 matches at 7 bases. V lost 5 bases and J lost 4; bases outside the gene matches: 10. Germline CDR1 and CDR2: MNHEY and SVGAGI. The CDR3 consists of 15 residues. The CDR3 DNA reads TGTGCCAGCAGTCTAAACAGGGGACGGGCCTATGGCTACACCTTC. Protein: CASSLNRGRAYGYTF.

This chain links TRBV28 with TRBJ1-5; TRBD1 might be the D (6 bases). This CDR3 has 13 amino acids. The V end lost 6 bases, the J end lost 4 bases, and 10 bases lay between the germline ends. Germline V gene sequence: CDR1 MDHEN, CDR2 SYDVKM. This CDR3 is CASRPGVNQPQHF. The CDR3 DNA is TGTGCCAGCAGACCAGGGGTAAATCAGCCCCAGCATTTT.

This clone was counted only a few times. The V gene is TRBV6-6, the J gene TRBJ2-7; D gene uncertain. CDR1 is MNHNY, CDR2 SVGAGI, per germline (reference sequence). Trimming removed 2 bases from V and 6 bases from J, with 11 bases in between. The CDR3 has 13 amino acids. In nucleotides, the CDR3 is TGTGCCAGCAGTTACGGGCCCACTGTCGAGCAGTACTTC. Translating gives CASSYGPTVEQYF.

The chain joins TRBV11-2 to TRBJ2-3, with a possible D match to TRBD2 (7 bases). Germline V gene sequence: CDR1 SGHAT, CDR2 FQNNGV. The CDR3 covers 15 residues. The V and J ends lost 4 bases and 6 bases respectively, with 17 bases between them. The CDR3 spells CASSSRWRGLDTQYF. Written as DNA, the CDR3 is TGTGCCAGCAGCTCCCGTTGGCGGGGGCTTGATACGCAGTATTTT.

The chain uses TRBV6-1 and TRBJ2-2, with TRBD1 matching 11 bases. The CDR3 is 16 residues long. Per the germline V gene, CDR1 is MNHNS and CDR2 is SASEGT. J gave up 5 bases and V 4 bases, and 6 bases lay outside the gene matches. DNA for the CDR3: TGTGCCAGCAGTGCCCGGACAGGGGGCGATACCGGGGAGCTGTTTTTT. It yields the protein CASSARTGGDTGELFF.